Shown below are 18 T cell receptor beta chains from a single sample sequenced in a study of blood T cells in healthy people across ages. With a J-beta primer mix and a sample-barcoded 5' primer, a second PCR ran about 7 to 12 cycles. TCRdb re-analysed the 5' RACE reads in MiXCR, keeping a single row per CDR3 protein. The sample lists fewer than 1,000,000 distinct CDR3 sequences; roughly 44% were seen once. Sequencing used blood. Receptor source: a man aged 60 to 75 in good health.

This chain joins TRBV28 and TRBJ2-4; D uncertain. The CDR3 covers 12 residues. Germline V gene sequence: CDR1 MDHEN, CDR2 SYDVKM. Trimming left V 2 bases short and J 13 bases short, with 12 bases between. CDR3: CASSLTFVPQYF. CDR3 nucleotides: TGTGCCAGCAGTTTAACTTTTGTCCCCCAGTACTTC.

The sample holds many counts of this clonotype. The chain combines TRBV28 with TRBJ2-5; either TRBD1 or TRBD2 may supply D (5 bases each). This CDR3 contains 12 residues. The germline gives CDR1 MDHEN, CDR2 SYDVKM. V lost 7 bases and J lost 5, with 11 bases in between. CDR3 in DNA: TGTGCCAGCAACGTGGGACGGGAGACCCAGTACTTC. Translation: CASNVGRETQYF.

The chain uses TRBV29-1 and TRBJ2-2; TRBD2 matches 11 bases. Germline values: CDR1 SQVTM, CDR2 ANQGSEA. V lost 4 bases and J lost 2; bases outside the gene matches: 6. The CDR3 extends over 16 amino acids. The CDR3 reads CSVGLAGGLNTGELFF. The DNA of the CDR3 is TGCAGCGTTGGGCTAGCGGGGGGACTAAACACCGGGGAGCTGTTTTTT.

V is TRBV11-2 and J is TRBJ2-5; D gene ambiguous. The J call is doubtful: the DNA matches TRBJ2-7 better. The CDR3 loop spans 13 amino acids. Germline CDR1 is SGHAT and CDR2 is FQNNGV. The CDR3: CASSAHLDSEQYF. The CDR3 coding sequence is TGTGCCAGCAGCGCCCACCTAGATTCCGAGCAGTACTTC.

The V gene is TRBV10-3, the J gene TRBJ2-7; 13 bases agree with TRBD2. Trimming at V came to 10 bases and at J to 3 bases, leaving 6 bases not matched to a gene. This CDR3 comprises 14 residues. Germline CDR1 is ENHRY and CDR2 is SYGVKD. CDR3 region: CATQGTSGVYEQYF. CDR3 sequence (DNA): TGTGCCACGCAAGGGACTAGCGGGGTCTACGAGCAGTACTTC.

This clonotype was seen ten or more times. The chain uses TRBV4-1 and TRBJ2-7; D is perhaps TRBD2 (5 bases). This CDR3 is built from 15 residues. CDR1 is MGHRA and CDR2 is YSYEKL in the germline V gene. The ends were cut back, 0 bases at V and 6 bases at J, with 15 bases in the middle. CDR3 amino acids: CASSQDQASAGEQYF. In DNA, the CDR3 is TGCGCCAGCAGCCAAGATCAGGCCTCTGCGGGCGAGCAGTACTTC.

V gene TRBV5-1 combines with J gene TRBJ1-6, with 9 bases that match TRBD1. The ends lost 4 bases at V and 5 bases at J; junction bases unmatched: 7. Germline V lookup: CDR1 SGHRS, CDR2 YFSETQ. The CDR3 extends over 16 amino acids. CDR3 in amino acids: CASSLDRGENNSPLHF. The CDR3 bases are TGCGCCAGCAGCCTTGACAGGGGGGAGAATAATTCACCCCTCCACTTT.

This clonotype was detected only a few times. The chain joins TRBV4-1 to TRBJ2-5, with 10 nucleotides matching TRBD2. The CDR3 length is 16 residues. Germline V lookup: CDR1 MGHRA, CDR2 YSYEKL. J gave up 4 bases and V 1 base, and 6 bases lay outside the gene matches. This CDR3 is CASSQGQAGGRETQYF. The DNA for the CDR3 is TGCGCCAGCAGCCAAGGTCAAGCGGGGGGGCGAGAGACCCAGTACTTC.

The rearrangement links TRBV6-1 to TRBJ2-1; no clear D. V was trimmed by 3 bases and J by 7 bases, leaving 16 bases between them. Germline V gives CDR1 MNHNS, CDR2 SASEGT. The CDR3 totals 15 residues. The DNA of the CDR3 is TGTGCCAGCAGTGACACGGCGACTTCAAAGAATGAGCAGTTCTTC. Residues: CASSDTATSKNEQFF.

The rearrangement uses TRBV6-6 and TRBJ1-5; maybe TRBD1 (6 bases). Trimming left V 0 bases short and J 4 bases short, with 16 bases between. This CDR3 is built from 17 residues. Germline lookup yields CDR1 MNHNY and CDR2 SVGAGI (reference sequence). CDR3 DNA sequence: TGTGCCAGCAGTTACTCCGGTGGAGGGGGACTAAATCAGCCCCAGCATTTT. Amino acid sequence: CASSYSGGGGLNQPQHF.

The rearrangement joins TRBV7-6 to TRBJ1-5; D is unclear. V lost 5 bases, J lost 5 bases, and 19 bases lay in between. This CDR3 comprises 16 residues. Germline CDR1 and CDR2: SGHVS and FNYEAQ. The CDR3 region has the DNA TGTGCCAGCAGCGCCCGACACAACGGGGAGGATCAGCCCCAGCATTTT. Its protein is CASSARHNGEDQPQHF.

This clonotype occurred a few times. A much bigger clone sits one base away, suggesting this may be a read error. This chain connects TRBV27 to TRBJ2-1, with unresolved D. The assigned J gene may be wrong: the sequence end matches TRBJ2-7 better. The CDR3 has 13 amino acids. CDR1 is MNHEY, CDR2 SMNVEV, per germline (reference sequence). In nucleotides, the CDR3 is TGTGCCAGCAGTTTGAAGACCTACAATGAGCAGTACTTC. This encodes CASSLKTYNEQYF.

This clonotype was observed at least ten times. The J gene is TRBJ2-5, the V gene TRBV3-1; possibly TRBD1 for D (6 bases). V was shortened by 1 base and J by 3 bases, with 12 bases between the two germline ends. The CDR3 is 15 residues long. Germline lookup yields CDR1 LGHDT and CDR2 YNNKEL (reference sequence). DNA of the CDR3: TGTGCCAGCAGCCAAGTTAGGGGACACAAAGAGACCCAGTACTTC. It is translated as CASSQVRGHKETQYF.

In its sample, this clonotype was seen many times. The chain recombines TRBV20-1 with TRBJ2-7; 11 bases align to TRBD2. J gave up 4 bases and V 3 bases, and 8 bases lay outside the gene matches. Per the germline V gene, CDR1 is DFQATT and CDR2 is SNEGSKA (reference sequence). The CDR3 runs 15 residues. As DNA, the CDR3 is TGCAGTGCTAGCCGCCCCCTAGCGGGGGGTTACGAGCAGTACTTC. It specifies CSASRPLAGGYEQYF.

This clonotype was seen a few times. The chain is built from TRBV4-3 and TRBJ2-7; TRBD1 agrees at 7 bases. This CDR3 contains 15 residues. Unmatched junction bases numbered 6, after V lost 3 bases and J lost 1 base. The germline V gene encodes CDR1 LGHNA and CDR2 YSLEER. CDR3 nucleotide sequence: TGCGCCAGCAGCCAGTGGGGACAGAATTCCTACGAGCAGTACTTC. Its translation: CASSQWGQNSYEQYF.

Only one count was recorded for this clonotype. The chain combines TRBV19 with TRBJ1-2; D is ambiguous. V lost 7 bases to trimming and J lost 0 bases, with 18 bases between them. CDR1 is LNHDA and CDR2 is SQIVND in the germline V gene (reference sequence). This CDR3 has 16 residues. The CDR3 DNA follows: TGTGCCAGTACCAGGTCTTGGGATCCGGCTAACTATGGCTACACCTTC. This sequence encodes CASTRSWDPANYGYTF.

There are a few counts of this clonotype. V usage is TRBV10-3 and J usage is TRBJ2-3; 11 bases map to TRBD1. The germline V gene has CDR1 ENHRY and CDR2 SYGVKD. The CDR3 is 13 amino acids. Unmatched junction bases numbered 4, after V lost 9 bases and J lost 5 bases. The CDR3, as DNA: TGTGCCATTGGACAGGGGGCAGGAGATACGCAGTATTTT. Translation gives CAIGQGAGDTQYF.

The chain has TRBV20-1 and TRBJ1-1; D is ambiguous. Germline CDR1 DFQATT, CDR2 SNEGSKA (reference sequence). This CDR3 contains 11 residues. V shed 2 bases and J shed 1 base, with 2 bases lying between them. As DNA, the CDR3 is TGCAGTGCTAGACAGAACACTGAAGCTTTCTTT. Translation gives CSARQNTEAFF.